What follows describes a single T cell receptor beta chain. Its antigen remains unknown. The record originates from a study of blood T cells in healthy people across ages. The second PCR ran roughly 6 to 11 cycles with a sample-barcoded 5' primer and J-beta primers. All cDNA molecules were each tagged by a template-switch adaptor with 12 random nucleotides. TCRdb independently ran MiXCR on the 5' RACE reads; one entry per CDR3 protein. The sample has about 1,000,000 distinct CDR3 sequences; over 35% are singletons. Notes on the study in general: Greater diversity and more naive CD4+ cells were seen in long-lived donors than in aged donors.

The CDR3 extends over 15 amino acids. Per the germline V gene, CDR1 is MNHEY and CDR2 is SVGAGI. The J segment lost 3 bases and the V segment lost 5 bases, leaving 6 bases of the junction unmatched. The rearrangement uses TRBV6-5 and TRBJ2-1, with 8 bases lining up with TRBD2. This clonotype was obtained from a woman aged 60 to 75 in good health. Sequenced input: blood. The CDR3: CASSRIAGNYNEQFF. As DNA, the CDR3 is TGTGCCAGCAGTCGTATAGCGGGAAACTACAATGAGCAGTTCTTC.